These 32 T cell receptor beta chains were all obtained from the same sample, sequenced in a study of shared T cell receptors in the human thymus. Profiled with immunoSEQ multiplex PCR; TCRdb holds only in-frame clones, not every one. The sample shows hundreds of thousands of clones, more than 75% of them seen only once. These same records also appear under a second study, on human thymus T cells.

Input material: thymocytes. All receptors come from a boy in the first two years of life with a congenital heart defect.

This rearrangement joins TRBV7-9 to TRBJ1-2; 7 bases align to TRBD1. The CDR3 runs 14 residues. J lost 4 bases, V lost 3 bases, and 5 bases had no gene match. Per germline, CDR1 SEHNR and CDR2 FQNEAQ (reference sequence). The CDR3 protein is CASSFTGALYGYTF. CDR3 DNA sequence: TGTGCCAGCAGCTTTACAGGGGCGCTCTATGGCTACACCTTC.

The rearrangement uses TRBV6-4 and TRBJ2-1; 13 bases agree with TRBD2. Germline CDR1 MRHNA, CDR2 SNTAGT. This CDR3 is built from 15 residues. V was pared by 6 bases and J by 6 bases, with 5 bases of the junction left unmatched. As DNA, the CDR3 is TGTGCCAGCAGGAGGACTAGCGGGAGTTTCAATGAGCAGTTCTTC. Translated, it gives CASRRTSGSFNEQFF.

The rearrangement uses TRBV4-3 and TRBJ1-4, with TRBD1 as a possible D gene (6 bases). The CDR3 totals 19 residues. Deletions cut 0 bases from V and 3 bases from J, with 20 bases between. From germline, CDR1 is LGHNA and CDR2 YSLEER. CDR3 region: CASSQDGWQGKSPNEKLFF. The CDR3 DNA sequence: TGCGCCAGCAGCCAAGATGGTTGGCAGGGGAAGAGCCCTAATGAAAAACTGTTTTTT.

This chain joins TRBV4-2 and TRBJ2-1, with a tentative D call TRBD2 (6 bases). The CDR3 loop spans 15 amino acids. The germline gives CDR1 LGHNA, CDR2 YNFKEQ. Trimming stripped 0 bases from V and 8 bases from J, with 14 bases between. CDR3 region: CASSQDFEGLHEQFF. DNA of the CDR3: TGTGCCAGCAGCCAAGATTTTGAGGGACTCCATGAGCAGTTCTTC.

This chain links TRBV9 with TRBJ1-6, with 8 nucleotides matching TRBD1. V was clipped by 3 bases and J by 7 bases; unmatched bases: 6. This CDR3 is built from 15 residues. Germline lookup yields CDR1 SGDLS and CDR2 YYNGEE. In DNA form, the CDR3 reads TGTGCCAGCAGCGGTACAGGGGGTGGAAATTCACCCCTCCACTTT. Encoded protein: CASSGTGGGNSPLHF. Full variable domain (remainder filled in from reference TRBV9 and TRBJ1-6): DSGVTQTPKHLITATGQRVTLRCSPRSGDLSVYWYQQSLDQGLQFLIQYYNGEERAKGNILERFSAQQFPDLHSELNLSSLELGDSALYFCASSGTGGGNSPLHFGNGTRLTVT.

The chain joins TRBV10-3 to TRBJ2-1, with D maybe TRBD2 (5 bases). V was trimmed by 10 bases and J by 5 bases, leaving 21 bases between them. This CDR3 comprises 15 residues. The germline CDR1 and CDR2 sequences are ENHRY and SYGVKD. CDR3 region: CATNVVGKLNNEQFF. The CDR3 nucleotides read TGTGCCACCAACGTTGTCGGGAAACTAAACAATGAGCAGTTCTTC.

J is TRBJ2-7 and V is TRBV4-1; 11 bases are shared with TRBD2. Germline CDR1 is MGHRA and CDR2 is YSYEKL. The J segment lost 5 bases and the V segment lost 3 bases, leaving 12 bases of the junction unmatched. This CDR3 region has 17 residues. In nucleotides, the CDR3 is TGCGCCAGCAGCCACGAATCCAATTTAGCGGGGGGGAACGAGCAGTACTTC. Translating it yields CASSHESNLAGGNEQYF.

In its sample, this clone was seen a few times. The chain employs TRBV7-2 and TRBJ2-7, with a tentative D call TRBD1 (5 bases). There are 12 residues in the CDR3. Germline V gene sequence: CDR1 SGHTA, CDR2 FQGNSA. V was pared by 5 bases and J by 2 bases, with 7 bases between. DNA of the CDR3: TGTGCCAGCAGCCCGGACACCTACGAGCAGTACTTC. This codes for CASSPDTYEQYF.

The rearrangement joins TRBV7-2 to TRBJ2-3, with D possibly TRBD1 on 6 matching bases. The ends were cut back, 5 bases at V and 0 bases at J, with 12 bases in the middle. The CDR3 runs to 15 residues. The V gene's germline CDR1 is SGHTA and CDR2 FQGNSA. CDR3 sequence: CASSPRTASTDTQYF. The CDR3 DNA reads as TGTGCCAGCAGCCCCAGGACAGCTAGCACAGATACGCAGTATTTT.

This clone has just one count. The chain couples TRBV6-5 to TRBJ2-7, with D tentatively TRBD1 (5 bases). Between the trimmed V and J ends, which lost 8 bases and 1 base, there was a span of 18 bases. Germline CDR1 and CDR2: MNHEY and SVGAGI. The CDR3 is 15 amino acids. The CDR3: CASPIPQACSYEQYF. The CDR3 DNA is TGTGCCAGCCCAATCCCACAGGCTTGTTCCTACGAGCAGTACTTC.

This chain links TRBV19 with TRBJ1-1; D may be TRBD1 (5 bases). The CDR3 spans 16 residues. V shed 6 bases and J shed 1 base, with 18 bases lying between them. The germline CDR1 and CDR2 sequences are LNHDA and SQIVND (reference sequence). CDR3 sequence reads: CASRNLRDRANTEAFF. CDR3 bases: TGTGCCAGTAGGAACCTCAGGGATAGGGCGAACACTGAAGCTTTCTTT.

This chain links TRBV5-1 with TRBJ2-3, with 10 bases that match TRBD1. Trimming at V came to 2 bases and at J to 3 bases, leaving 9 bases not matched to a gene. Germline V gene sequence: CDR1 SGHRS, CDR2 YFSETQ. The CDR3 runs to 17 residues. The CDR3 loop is CASSFGTGAERTDTQYF. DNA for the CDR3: TGCGCCAGCAGCTTTGGGACAGGGGCGGAAAGAACAGATACGCAGTATTTT. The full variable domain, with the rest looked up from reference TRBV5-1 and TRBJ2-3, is KAGVTQTPRYLIKTRGQQVTLSCSPISGHRSVSWYQQTPGQGLQFLFEYFSETQRNKGNFPGRFSGRQFSNSRSEMNVSTLELGDSALYLCASSFGTGAERTDTQYFGPGTRLTVL.

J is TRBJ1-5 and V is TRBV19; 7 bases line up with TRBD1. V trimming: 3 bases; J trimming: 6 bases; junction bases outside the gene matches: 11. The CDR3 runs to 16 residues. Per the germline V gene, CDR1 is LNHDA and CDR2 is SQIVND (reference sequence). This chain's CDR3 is CASSIGVPTGVQPQHF. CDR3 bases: TGTGCCAGTAGTATCGGGGTACCTACAGGGGTTCAGCCCCAGCATTTT.

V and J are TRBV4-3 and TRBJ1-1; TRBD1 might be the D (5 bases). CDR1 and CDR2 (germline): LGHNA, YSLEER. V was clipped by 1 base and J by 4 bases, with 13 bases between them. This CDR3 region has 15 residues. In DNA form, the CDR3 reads TGCGCCAGCAGCCAAGGTAGGGGTCTGGGCACTGAAGCTTTCTTT. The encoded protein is CASSQGRGLGTEAFF.

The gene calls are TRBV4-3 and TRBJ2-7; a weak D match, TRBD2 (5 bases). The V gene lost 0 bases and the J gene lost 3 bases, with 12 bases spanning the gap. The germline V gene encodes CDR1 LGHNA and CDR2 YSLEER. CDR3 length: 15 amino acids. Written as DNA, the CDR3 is TGCGCCAGCAGCCAAGACTTCGGGATAGACTACGAGCAGTACTTC. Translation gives CASSQDFGIDYEQYF.

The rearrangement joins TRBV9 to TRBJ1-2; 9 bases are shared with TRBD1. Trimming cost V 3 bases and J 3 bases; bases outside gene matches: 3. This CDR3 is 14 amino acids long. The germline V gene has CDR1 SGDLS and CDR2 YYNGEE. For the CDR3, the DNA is TGTGCCAGCAGCGCGGACAGGGGAGACTATGGCTACACCTTC. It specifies CASSADRGDYGYTF. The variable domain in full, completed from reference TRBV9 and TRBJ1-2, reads DSGVTQTPKHLITATGQRVTLRCSPRSGDLSVYWYQQSLDQGLQFLIQYYNGEERAKGNILERFSAQQFPDLHSELNLSSLELGDSALYFCASSADRGDYGYTFGSGTRLTVV.

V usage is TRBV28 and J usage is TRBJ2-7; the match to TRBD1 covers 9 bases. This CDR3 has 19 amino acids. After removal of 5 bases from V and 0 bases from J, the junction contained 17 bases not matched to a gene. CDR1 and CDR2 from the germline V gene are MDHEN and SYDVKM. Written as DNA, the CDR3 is TGTGCCAGCAGTCTGGACAGGGGCGCTCCTCGGGCCCTCTCCTACGAGCAGTACTTC. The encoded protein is CASSLDRGAPRALSYEQYF.

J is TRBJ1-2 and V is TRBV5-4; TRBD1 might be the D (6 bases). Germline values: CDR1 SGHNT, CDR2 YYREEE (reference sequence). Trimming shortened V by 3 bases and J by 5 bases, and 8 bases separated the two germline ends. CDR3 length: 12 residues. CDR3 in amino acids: CASSSTGYGYTF. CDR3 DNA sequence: TGTGCCAGCAGCTCGACAGGATATGGCTACACCTTC.

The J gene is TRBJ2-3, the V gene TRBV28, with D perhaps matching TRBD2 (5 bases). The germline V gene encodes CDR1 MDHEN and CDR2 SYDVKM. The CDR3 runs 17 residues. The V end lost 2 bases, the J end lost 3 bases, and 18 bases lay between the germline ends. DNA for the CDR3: TGTGCCAGCAGTTTACAGATCCAGCGGACGGTGACAGATACGCAGTATTTT. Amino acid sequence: CASSLQIQRTVTDTQYF.

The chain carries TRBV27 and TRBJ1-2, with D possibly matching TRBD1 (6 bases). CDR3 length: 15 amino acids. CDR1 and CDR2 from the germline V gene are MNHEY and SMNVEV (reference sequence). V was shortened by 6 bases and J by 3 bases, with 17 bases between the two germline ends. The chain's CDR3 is CASRKSGHPDYGYTF. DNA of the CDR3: TGTGCCAGCAGGAAATCGGGACACCCGGACTATGGCTACACCTTC.

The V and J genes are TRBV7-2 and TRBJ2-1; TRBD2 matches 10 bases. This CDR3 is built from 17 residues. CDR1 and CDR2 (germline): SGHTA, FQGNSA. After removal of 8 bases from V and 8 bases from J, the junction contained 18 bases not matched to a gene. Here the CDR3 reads CASRNGLAEHPRDEQFF. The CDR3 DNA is TGTGCCAGCCGCAACGGACTAGCGGAACACCCGAGGGATGAGCAGTTCTTC.

This CDR3 is CAISEGVAGVCEQYF. The CDR3 DNA sequence: TGTGCCATCAGTGAAGGGGTAGCGGGAGTCTGCGAGCAGTACTTC. V gene TRBV10-3 combines with J gene TRBJ2-7; 9 nucleotides line up with TRBD2. This CDR3 is built from 15 residues. V lost 3 bases and J lost 6; bases outside the gene matches: 9. Germline V CDR1 and CDR2: ENHRY, SYGVKD.

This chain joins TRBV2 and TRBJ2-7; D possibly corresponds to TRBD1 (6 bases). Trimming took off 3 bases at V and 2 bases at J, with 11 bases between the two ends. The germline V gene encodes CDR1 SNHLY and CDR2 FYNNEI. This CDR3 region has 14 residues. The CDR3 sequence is CASSEGYRAYEQYF. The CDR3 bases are TGTGCCAGCAGTGAGGGGTACAGGGCCTACGAGCAGTACTTC.

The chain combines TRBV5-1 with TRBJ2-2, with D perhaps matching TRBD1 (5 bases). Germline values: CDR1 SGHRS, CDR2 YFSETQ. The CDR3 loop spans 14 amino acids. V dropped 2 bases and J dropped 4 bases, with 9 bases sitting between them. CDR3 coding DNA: TGCGCCAGCAGCTTTCAGGGATCCACCGGGGAGCTGTTTTTT. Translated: CASSFQGSTGELFF.

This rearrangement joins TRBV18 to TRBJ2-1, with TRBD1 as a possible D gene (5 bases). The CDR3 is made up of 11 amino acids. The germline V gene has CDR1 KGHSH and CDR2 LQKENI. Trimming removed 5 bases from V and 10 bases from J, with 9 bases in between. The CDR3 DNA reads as TGTGCCAGCTCAGAACGACAGGAGCAGTTCTTC. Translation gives CASSERQEQFF.

The chain's CDR3 is CASSPGQGRKLTEAFF. The CDR3 DNA follows: TGTGCCAGCAGCCCGGGACAGGGGAGAAAACTCACTGAAGCTTTCTTT. The chain has TRBV28 and TRBJ1-1, with 10 bases matching TRBD1. CDR3 size: 16 residues. The germline V gene has CDR1 MDHEN and CDR2 SYDVKM. The V gene end was trimmed by 6 bases and the J gene end by 4 bases; junction bases not matched to a gene: 11.

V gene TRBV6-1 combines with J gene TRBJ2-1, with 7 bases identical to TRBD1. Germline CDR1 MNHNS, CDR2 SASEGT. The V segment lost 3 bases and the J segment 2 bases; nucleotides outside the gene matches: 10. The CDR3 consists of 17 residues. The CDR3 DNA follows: TGTGCCAGCAGTGACACCACAGGGGCGCTGACCTACAATGAGCAGTTCTTC. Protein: CASSDTTGALTYNEQFF.

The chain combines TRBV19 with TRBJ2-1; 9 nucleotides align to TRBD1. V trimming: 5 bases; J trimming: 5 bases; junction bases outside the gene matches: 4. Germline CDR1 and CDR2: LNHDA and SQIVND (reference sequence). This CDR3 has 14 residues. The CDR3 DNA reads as TGTGCCAGTAGTTCCCGGGACAGGGACAATGAGCAGTTCTTC. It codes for CASSSRDRDNEQFF. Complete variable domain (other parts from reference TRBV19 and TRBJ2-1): DGGITQSPKYLFRKEGQNVTLSCEQNLNHDAMYWYRQDPGQGLRLIYYSQIVNDFQKGDIAEGYSVSREKKESFPLTVTSAQKNPTAFYLCASSSRDRDNEQFFGPGTRLTVL.

The CDR3 loop reads CASNPGLEYNEQFF. The CDR3 DNA reads TGTGCCAGCAATCCGGGACTTGAGTACAATGAGCAGTTCTTC. The V and J genes are TRBV5-6 and TRBJ2-1, with TRBD2 as a possible D gene (6 bases). The CDR3 is made up of 14 amino acids. Germline V CDR1 and CDR2: SGHDT, YYEEEE. V lost 6 bases and J lost 4, with 14 bases in between.

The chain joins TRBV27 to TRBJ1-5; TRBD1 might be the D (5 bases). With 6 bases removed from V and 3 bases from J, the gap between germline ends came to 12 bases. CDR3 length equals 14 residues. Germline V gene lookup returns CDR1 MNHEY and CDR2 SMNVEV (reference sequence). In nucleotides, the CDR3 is TGTGCCAGCAGCAGTACAGGAAACAATCAGCCCCAGCATTTT. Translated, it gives CASSSTGNNQPQHF.

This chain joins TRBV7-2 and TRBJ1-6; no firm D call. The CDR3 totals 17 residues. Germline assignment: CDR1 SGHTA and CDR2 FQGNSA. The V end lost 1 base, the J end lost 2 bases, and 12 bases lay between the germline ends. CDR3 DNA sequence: TGTGCCAGCAGCTTAGGAGCGGGGTTCGCCTATAATTCACCCCTCCACTTT. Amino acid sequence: CASSLGAGFAYNSPLHF.

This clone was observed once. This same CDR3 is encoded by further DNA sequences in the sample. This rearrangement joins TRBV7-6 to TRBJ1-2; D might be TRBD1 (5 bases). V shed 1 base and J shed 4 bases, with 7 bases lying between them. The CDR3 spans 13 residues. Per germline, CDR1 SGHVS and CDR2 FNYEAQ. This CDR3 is CASSLDRSYGYTF. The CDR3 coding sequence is TGTGCCAGCAGCTTAGACAGGTCCTATGGCTACACCTTC. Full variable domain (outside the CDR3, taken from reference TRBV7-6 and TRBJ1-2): GAGVSQSPRYKVTKRGQDVALRCDPISGHVSLYWYRQALGQGPEFLTYFNYEAQQDKSGLPNDRFSAERPEGSISTLTIQRTEQRDSAMYRCASSLDRSYGYTFGSGTRLTVV.